This TCR beta chain was documented in a study of blood T cell repertoires in COVID-19. The overall study: COVID-19 samples collected from the United States, Italy and Spain covered acute and convalescent phases. PBMCs, B-cell-depleted T cells, or T cells provided the cDNA or gDNA that made up the material.

Method: immunoSEQ multiplex PCR; TCRdb's copy keeps in-frame clones and lacks some. The sample carries roughly 230,000 clones, 70% to 90% recorded once. This CDR3 has 13 residues. V was cut by 5 bases and J by 10 bases, with 17 bases left in between. Germline CDR1 reads LNHDA; CDR2 reads SQIVND (reference sequence). In terms of age and location, participants ranged from roughly 18 to 95 years and lived in under 30 US areas. Donors were grouped by their self-reported clinical history. V is TRBV19 and J is TRBJ1-1; tentative D call: TRBD1 (5 bases). Sequencing was performed on PBMCs or T cells enriched from blood (not recorded which). The sequence derives from a woman in her forties or fifties who had been exposed to COVID-19. DNA of the CDR3: TGTGCCAGTAGTTCCTCGGGGGGGAGAGGAGCTTTCTTT. Its translation: CASSSSGGRGAFF.